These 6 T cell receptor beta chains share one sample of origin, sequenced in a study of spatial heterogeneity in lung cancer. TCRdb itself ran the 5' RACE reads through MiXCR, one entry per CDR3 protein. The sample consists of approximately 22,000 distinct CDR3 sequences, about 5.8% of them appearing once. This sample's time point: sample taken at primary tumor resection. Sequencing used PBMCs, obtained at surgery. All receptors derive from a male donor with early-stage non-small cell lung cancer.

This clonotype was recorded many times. The CDR3 region is CASSYDRGLTEAFF. In nucleotides, the CDR3 is TGTGCCAGCAGTTACGACAGGGGGCTCACTGAAGCTTTCTTT. V is TRBV6-5 and J is TRBJ1-1; 10 bases are shared with TRBD1. The germline V gene has CDR1 MNHEY and CDR2 SVGAGI. Trimming cost V 2 bases and J 4 bases; bases outside gene matches: 1. The CDR3 length is 14 residues.

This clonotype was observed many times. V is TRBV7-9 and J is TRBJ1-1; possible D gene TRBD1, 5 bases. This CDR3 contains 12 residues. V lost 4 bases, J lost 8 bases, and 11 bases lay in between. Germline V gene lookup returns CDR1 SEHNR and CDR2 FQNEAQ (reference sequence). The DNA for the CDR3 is TGTGCCAGCAGCTCCTACAGGACAGAAGCTTTCTTT. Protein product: CASSSYRTEAFF.

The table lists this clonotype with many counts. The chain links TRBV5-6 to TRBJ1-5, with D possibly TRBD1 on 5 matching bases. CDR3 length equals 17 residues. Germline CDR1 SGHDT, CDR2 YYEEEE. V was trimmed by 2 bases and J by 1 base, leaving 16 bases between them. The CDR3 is CASSFFGEGRSNQPQHF. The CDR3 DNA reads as TGTGCCAGCAGCTTCTTCGGAGAGGGGCGAAGCAATCAGCCCCAGCATTTT.

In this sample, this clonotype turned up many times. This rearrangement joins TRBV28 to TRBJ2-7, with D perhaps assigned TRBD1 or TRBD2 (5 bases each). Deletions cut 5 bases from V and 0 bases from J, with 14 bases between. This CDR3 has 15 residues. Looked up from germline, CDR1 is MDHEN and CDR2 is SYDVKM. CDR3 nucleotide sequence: TGTGCCAGCAGTGGGGGACGATTAAGCTCCTACGAGCAGTACTTC. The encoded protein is CASSGGRLSSYEQYF.

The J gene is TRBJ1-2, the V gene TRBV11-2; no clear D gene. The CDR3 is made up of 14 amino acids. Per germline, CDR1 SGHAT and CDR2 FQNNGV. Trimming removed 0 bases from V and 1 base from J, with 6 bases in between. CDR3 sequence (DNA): TGTGCCAGCAGCTTAGATCGGTTTAACTATGGCTACACCTTC. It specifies CASSLDRFNYGYTF.

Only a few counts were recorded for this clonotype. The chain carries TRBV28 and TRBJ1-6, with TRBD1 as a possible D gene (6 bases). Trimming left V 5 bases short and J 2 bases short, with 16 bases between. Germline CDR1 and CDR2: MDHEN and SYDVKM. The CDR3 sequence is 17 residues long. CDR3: CASSPFRQETYNSPLHF. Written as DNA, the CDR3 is TGTGCCAGCAGTCCCTTTCGACAGGAGACCTATAATTCACCCCTCCACTTT.